This is a list of T cell receptor beta chains from one sample in a study of T cells in Graves' hyperthyroidism and ophthalmopathy. TCRdb ran MiXCR on the multiplex PCR reads and lists one entry per CDR3 protein. This table has some 490,000 distinct CDR3 sequences, 16% appearing once. Material for sequencing was blood. The source is a young woman with Graves' ophthalmopathy. Each CDR3 is given with its conserved first and last residue. A D gene is named only where the DNA matches it firmly. Clone size is given for some rows only: seen once, a few or many times, or a class if the clone is expanded.

clone_size	v_call	d_call	j_call	cdr3_aa	cdr3_nt
many	TRBV10-3	NA	TRBJ2-5	CATAGHGKETQYF	TGTGCCACCGCGGGACACGGGAAAGAGACCCAGTACTTC
NA	TRBV7-9	TRBD2	TRBJ2-1	CASSPLVAGAYNEQFF	TGTGCCAGCAGCCCCCTGGTAGCGGGAGCCTACAATGAGCAGTTCTTC
NA	TRBV10-3	NA	TRBJ2-7	CAIRHDDSLSSYEQYF	TGTGCCATCAGACATGATGACAGTCTCAGCTCCTACGAGCAGTACTTC
few	TRBV15	NA	TRBJ1-1	CATSRDQGPTEAFF	TGTGCCACCAGCAGAGATCAGGGGCCCACTGAAGCTTTCTTT
many	TRBV12-3/TRBV12-4	TRBD1	TRBJ2-1	CASSRSSGTASDEQFF	TGTGCCAGCAGCCGATCCTCCGGGACAGCGTCTGATGAGCAGTTCTTC
many	TRBV5-1	NA	TRBJ2-7	CASSSFGISYEQYF	TGCGCCAGCAGCTCTTTCGGGATCTCCTACGAGCAGTACTTC
NA	TRBV27	NA	TRBJ1-2	CASSLDSQSNYGYTF	TGTGCCAGCAGTCTTGACTCACAGAGTAACTATGGCTACACCTTC
many	TRBV30	NA	TRBJ2-7	CAWSTLQEQYF	TGTGCCTGGTCGACCCTGCAAGAGCAGTACTTC
NA	TRBV15	NA	TRBJ2-5	CATSRDEGGAETQYF	TGTGCCACCAGCAGAGATGAGGGTGGCGCGGAGACCCAGTACTTC
NA	TRBV27	TRBD1	TRBJ1-4	CASSWTGTGRKLFF	TGTGCCAGCAGTTGGACTGGGACAGGGAGAAAACTGTTTTTT
NA	TRBV9	NA	TRBJ2-1	CASSQQRNNEQFF	TGTGCCAGCAGCCAGCAGCGTAACAATGAGCAGTTCTTC
NA	TRBV6-5	NA	TRBJ1-5	CASSYLGDNQPQHF	TGTGCCAGCAGTTACTTAGGGGACAATCAGCCCCAGCATTTT
many	TRBV29-1	NA	TRBJ2-5	CSVEGTPETQYF	TGCAGCGTTGAGGGGACTCCGGAGACCCAGTACTTC
many	TRBV18	NA	TRBJ2-5	CASSPSNQETQYF	TGTGCCAGCTCACCAAGTAACCAAGAGACCCAGTACTTC
few	TRBV20-1	NA	TRBJ1-5	CSAQLPQANQPQHF	TGCAGTGCTCAGCTCCCCCAGGCCAATCAGCCCCAGCATTTT
many	TRBV30	NA	TRBJ1-5	CAWTGVGNQPQHF	TGTGCCTGGACAGGGGTGGGCAATCAGCCCCAGCATTTT
many	TRBV2	NA	TRBJ1-2	CASSPRGNYGYTF	TGTGCCAGCAGTCCACGGGGGAATTATGGCTACACCTTC
many	TRBV20-1	NA	TRBJ2-5	CSARGFVKTQYF	TGCAGTGCTAGGGGCTTCGTGAAGACCCAGTACTTC
many	TRBV11-2	TRBD1	TRBJ1-1	CASSWAGTGNTEAFF	TGTGCCAGCAGCTGGGCCGGGACAGGGAACACTGAAGCTTTCTTT
many	TRBV18	TRBD1	TRBJ2-1	CASSPGGQGRNNEQFF	TGTGCCAGCTCACCGGGCGGACAGGGAAGAAACAATGAGCAGTTCTTC
many	TRBV11-3	TRBD1	TRBJ1-1	CASSEGQGDTEAFF	TGTGCCAGCAGCGAGGGACAGGGAGACACTGAAGCTTTCTTT
NA	TRBV5-1	TRBD1	TRBJ2-2	CASGRQGTSDTGELFF	TGCGCCAGCGGAAGACAGGGAACGAGCGACACCGGGGAGCTGTTTTTT
NA	TRBV7-9	NA	TRBJ2-2	CASSPVASPGELFF	TGTGCCAGCAGCCCGGTAGCTTCGCCCGGGGAGCTGTTTTTT
NA	TRBV20-1	TRBD2	TRBJ2-1	CSARDSGLAGTYNEQFF	TGCAGTGCTAGAGATTCAGGACTAGCGGGAACCTACAATGAGCAGTTCTTC
many	TRBV13	NA	TRBJ2-7	CASSHFREGSYEQYF	TGTGCCAGCAGCCATTTCAGGGAAGGCTCCTACGAGCAGTACTTC
few	TRBV4-3	NA	TRBJ2-7	CASSPSPASYEQYF	TGCGCCAGCAGCCCCTCCCCGGCCTCGTACGAGCAGTACTTC
NA	TRBV24-1	NA	TRBJ1-5	CATSGTGGFGQPQHF	TGTGCCACCAGTGGGACCGGAGGTTTCGGTCAGCCCCAGCATTTT
few	TRBV18	TRBD2	TRBJ2-7	CASSLEQLAGAYEQYF	TGTGCCAGCTCACTCGAGCAGCTAGCGGGAGCCTACGAGCAGTACTTC
many	TRBV11-2	NA	TRBJ2-5	CASSLLFGAGSETQYF	TGTGCCAGCAGCCTGCTATTCGGGGCGGGGTCAGAGACCCAGTACTTC
NA	TRBV11-2	TRBD2	TRBJ2-7	CASSPRTSGENEQYF	TGTGCCAGCAGCCCCCGGACTAGCGGGGAGAACGAGCAGTACTTC
NA	TRBV20-1	NA	TRBJ1-5	CSARGSAPDRRFNQPQHF	TGCAGTGCTAGAGGATCGGCCCCTGACAGGCGTTTCAATCAGCCCCAGCATTTT
many	TRBV20-1	NA	TRBJ2-7	CSARFGNTYEQYF	TGCAGTGCTAGATTTGGGAATACCTACGAGCAGTACTTC
many	TRBV27	NA	TRBJ2-5	CASSFPDGVGGETQYF	TGTGCCAGCAGTTTTCCGGACGGGGTGGGTGGCGAGACCCAGTACTTC
many	TRBV29-1	NA	TRBJ2-1	CSVGLRQAEQFF	TGCAGCGTTGGGCTTCGACAGGCAGAGCAGTTCTTC
NA	TRBV5-1	TRBD2	TRBJ2-5	CASTSGLAGETQYF	TGCGCCAGCACTTCTGGGCTAGCGGGAGAGACCCAGTACTTC
many	TRBV20-1	NA	TRBJ2-3	CSASDQPTDTQYF	TGCAGTGCTAGTGACCAGCCCACAGATACGCAGTATTTT
few	TRBV29-1	TRBD2	TRBJ2-2	CSVGGGMNTGELFF	TGCAGCGTTGGGGGGGGGATGAACACCGGGGAGCTGTTTTTT
many	TRBV20-1	TRBD2	TRBJ2-3	CSARNFGLAGSTDTQYF	TGCAGTGCTAGAAACTTTGGGCTAGCGGGGAGCACAGATACGCAGTATTTT
many	TRBV2	NA	TRBJ2-7	CASSETGYHEQYF	TGTGCCAGTTCGGAGACAGGATATCACGAGCAGTACTTC
many	TRBV6-1	TRBD2	TRBJ2-7	CASSFVQGLAGPREQYF	TGTGCCAGCAGTTTCGTACAGGGACTAGCGGGACCGAGGGAGCAGTACTTC
few	TRBV24-1	TRBD1	TRBJ2-5	CATSDPGQWETQYF	TGTGCCACCAGTGACCCGGGACAGTGGGAGACCCAGTACTTC
NA	TRBV7-2	TRBD2	TRBJ2-3	CASKTSGATDTQYF	TGTGCCAGCAAGACTAGCGGGGCCACAGATACGCAGTATTTT
NA	TRBV9	TRBD2	TRBJ2-1	CASSVEQGGVHEQFF	TGTGCCAGCAGCGTAGAGCAGGGAGGGGTCCATGAGCAGTTCTTC
few	TRBV28	TRBD2	TRBJ2-7	CASGWASGSGEQYF	TGTGCCAGCGGTTGGGCTAGCGGGAGTGGTGAGCAGTACTTC